One TCR beta chain is described in this entry. This record belongs to a study of blood T cell repertoires in COVID-19. Study summary: T cells, B-cell-depleted T cells, or PBMCs provided the cDNA or gDNA that served as material.

The protocol was immunoSEQ multiplex PCR, while the TCRdb copy is restricted to in-frame clones and leaves out a portion. The sample gives 190,000 or so clones, 94% of which show up once; 0.6% to 0.9% is in the top ten. CDR1 and CDR2 from the germline V gene are MNHEY and SVGAGI. V lost 11 bases to trimming and J lost 6 bases, with 17 bases between them. The CDR3 extends over 12 amino acids. The TCR originated in a young man with COVID-19, enrolled during active disease. This rearrangement joins TRBV6-5 to TRBJ2-7, with D perhaps matching TRBD2 (6 bases). Sequenced sample: peripheral blood. CDR3 coding DNA: TGTGCCTGCGGGACGCCGCCCCCCGAGCAGTACTTC. Translated, it gives CACGTPPPEQYF.